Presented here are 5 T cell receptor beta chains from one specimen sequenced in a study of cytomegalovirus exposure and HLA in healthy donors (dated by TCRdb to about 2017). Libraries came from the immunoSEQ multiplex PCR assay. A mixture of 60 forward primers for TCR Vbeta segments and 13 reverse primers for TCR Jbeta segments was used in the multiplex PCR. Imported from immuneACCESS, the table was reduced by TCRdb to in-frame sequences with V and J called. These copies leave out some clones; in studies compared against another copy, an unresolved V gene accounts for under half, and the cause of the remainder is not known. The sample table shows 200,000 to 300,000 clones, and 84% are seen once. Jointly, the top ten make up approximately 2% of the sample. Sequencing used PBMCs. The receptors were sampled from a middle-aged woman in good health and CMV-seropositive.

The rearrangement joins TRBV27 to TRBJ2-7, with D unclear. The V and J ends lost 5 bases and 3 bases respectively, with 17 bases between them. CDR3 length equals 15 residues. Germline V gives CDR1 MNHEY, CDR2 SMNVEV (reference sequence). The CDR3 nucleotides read TGTGCCAGCAGTGCGGTGTCGAACCTCCACTACGAGCAGTACTTC. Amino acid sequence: CASSAVSNLHYEQYF.

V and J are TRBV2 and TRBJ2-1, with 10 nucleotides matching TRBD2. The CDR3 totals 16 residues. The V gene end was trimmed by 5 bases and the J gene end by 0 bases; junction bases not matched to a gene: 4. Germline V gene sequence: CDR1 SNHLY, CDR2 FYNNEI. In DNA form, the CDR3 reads TGTGCCAGCAGTCTTAGCGGGAGGAGCTCCTACAATGAGCAGTTCTTC. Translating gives CASSLSGRSSYNEQFF.

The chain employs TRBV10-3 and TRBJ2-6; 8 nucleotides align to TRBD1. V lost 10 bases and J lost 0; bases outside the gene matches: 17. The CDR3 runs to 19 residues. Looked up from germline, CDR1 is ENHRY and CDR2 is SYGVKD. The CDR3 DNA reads TGTGCCACCTCTAAGACGGGGACAGGAGACTTCTCTGGGGCCAACGTCCTGACTTTC. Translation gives CATSKTGTGDFSGANVLTF.

CDR3: CASSRDGDYGYTF. In DNA form, the CDR3 reads TGTGCCAGCAGCCGTGACGGGGACTATGGCTACACCTTC. The V gene is TRBV6-5, the J gene TRBJ1-2; D is ambiguous. Germline CDR1 MNHEY, CDR2 SVGAGI. CDR3 length: 13 residues. Trimming took 6 bases from V and 3 from J, leaving 11 bases between them.

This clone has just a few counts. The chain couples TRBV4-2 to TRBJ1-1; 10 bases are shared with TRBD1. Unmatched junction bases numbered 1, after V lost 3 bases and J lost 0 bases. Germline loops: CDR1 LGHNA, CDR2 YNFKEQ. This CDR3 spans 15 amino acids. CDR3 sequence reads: CASSHGTGVNTEAFF. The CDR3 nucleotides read TGTGCCAGCAGCCATGGGACAGGGGTGAACACTGAAGCTTTCTTT.